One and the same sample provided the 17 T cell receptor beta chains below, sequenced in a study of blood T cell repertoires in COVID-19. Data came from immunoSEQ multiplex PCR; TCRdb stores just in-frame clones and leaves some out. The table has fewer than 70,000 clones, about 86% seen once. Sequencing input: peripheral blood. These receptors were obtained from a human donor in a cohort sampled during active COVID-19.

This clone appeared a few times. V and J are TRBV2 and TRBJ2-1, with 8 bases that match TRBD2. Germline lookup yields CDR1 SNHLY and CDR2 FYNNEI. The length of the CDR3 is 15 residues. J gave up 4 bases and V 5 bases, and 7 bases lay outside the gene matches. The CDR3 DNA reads TGTGCCAGCAGTAAGGCTAGCGGGTTTTACAATGAGCAGTTCTTC. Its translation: CASSKASGFYNEQFF.

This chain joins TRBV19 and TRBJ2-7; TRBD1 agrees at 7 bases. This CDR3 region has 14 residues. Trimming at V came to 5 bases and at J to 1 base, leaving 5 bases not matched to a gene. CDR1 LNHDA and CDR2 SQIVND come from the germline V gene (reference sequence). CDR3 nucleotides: TGTGCCAGTAGTGCGACAGGGTTTTCCTACGAGCAGTACTTC. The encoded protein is CASSATGFSYEQYF.

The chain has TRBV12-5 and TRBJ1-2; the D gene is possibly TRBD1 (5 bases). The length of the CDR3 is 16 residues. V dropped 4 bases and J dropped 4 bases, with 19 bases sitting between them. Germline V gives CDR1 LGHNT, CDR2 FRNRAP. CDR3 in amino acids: CASGSGLTVNFYGYTF. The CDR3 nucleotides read TGTGCTAGTGGTTCGGGACTGACGGTTAACTTCTATGGCTACACCTTC.

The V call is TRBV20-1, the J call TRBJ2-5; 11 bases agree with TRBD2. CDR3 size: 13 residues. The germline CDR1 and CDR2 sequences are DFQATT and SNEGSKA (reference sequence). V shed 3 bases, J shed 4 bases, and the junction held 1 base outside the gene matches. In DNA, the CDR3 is TGCAGTGCTAGTAGCGGGGGGGCAGAGACCCAGTACTTC. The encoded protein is CSASSGGAETQYF.

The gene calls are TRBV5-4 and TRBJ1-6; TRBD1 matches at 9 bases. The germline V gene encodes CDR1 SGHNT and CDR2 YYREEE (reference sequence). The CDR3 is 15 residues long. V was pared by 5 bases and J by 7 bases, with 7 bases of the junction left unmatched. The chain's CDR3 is CASSPQGAINSPLHF. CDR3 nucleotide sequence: TGTGCCAGCAGTCCACAGGGGGCGATCAATTCACCCCTCCACTTT.

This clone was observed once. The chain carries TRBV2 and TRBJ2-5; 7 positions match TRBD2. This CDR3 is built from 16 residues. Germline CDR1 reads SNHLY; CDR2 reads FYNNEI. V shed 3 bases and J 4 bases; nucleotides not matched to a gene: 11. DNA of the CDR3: TGTGCCAGCAGTGAGATCGGGCGGGAGTTAGGAGAGACCCAGTACTTC. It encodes CASSEIGRELGETQYF.

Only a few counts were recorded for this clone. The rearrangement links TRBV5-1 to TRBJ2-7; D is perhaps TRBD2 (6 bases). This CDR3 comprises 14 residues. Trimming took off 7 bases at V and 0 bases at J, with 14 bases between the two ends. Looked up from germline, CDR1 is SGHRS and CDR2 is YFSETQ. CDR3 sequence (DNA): TGCGCCAGCTACTGGGACTCTAACTCCTACGAGCAGTACTTC. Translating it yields CASYWDSNSYEQYF.

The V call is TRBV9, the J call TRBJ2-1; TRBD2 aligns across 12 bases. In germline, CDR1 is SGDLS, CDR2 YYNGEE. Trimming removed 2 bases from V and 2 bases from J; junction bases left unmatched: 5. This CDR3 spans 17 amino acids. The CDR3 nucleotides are TGTGCCAGCAGCGTGGAAGGACTAGCGGGGCCCTACAATGAGCAGTTCTTC. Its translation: CASSVEGLAGPYNEQFF.

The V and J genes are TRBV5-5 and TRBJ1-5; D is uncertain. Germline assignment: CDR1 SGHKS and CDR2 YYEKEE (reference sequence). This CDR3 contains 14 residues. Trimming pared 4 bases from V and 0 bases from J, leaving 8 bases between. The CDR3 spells CASSREVSNQPQHF. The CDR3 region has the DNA TGTGCCAGCAGCCGGGAAGTTAGCAATCAGCCCCAGCATTTT.

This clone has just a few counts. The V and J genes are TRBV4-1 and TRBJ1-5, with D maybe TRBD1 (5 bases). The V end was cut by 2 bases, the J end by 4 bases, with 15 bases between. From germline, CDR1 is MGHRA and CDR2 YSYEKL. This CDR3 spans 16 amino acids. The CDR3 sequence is CASSQQLGLGNQPQHF. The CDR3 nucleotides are TGCGCCAGCAGCCAACAATTGGGGCTGGGGAATCAGCCCCAGCATTTT.

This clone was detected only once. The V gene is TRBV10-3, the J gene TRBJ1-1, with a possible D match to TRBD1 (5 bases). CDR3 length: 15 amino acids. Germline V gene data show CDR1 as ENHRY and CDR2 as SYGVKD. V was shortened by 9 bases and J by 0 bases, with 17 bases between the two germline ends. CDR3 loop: CAITPGSIMNTEAFF. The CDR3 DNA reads TGTGCCATTACCCCAGGGTCCATCATGAACACTGAAGCTTTCTTT.

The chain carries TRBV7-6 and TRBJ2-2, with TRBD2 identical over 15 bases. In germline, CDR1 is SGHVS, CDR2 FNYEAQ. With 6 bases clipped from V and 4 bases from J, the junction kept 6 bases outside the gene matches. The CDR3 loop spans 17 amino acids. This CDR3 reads CASSPRTSGGATGELFF. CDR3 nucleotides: TGTGCCAGCAGTCCGCGGACTAGCGGGGGGGCCACCGGGGAGCTGTTTTTT.

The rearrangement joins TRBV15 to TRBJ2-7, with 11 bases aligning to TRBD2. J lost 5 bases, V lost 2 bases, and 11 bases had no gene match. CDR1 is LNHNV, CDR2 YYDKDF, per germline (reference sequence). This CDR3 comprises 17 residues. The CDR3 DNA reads TGTGCCACCAGCAGAAGGCTATCACAACTAGCGGGAGACGAGCAGTACTTC. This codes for CATSRRLSQLAGDEQYF.

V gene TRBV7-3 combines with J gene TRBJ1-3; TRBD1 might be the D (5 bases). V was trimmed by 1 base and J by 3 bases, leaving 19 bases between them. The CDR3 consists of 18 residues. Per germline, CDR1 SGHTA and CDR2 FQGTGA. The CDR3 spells CASSLNPPGGIGGNTIYF. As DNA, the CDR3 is TGTGCCAGCAGCTTAAACCCCCCTGGGGGGATAGGTGGAAACACCATATATTTT.

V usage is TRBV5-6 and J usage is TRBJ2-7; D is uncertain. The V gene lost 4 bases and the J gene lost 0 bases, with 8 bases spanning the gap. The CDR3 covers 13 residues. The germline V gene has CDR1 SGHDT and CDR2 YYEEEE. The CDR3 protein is CASSRESSYEQYF. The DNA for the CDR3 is TGTGCCAGCAGCCGCGAATCCTCCTACGAGCAGTACTTC.

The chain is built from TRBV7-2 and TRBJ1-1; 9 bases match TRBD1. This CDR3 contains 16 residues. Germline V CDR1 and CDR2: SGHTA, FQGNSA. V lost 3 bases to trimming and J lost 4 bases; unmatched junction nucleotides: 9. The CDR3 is CASSLALDRGGTEAFF. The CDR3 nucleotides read TGTGCCAGCAGCTTGGCTTTGGACAGGGGTGGCACTGAAGCTTTCTTT. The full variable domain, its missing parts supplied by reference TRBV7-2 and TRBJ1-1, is GAGVSQSPSNKVTEKGKDVELRCDPISGHTALYWYRQSLGQGLEFLIYFQGNSAPDKSGLPSDRFSAERTGGSVSTLTIQRTQQEDSAVYLCASSLALDRGGTEAFFGQGTRLTVV.

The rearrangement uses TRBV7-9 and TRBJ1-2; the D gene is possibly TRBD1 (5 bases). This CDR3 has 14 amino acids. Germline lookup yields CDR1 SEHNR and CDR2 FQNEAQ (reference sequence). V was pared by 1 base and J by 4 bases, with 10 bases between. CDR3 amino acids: CASSLETAPYGYTF. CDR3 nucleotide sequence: TGTGCCAGCAGCTTAGAGACAGCTCCCTATGGCTACACCTTC.